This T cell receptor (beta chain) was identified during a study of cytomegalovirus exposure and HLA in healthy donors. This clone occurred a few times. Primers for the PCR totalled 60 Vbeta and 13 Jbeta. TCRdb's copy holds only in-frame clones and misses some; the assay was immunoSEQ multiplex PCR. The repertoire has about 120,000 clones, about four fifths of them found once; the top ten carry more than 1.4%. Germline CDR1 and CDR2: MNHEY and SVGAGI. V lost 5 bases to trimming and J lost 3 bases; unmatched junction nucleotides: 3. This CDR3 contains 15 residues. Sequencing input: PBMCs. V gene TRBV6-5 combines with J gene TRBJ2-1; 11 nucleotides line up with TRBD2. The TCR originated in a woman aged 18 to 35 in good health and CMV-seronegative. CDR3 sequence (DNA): TGTGCCAGCAGTCCCCTAGCGGGAGGCTACAATGAGCAGTTCTTC. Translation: CASSPLAGGYNEQFF.